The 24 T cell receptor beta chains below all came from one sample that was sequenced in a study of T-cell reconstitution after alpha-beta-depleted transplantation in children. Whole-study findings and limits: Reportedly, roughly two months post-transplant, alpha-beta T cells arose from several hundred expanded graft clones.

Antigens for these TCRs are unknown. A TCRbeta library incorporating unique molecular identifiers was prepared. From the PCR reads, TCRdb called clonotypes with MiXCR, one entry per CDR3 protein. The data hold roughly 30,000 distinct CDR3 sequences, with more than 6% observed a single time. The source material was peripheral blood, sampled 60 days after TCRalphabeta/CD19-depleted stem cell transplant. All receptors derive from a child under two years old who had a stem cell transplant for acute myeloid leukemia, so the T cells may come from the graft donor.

CDR3 DNA: TGTGCCAGCAGTTTACCCGACGCTCCGGCCAAAAACATTCAGTACTTC. Its protein is CASSLPDAPAKNIQYF. This chain links TRBV2 with TRBJ2-4; unclear D gene. CDR1 is SNHLY, CDR2 FYNNEI, per germline. The CDR3 loop spans 16 amino acids. V lost 5 bases to trimming and J lost 1 base, with 15 bases between them.

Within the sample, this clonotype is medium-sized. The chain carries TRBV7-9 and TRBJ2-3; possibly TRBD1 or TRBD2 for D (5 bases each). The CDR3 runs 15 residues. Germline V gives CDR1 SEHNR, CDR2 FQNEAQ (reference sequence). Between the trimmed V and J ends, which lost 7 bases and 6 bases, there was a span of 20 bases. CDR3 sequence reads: CASTQRVRARDTQYF. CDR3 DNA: TGTGCCAGCACCCAGAGGGTCAGGGCGAGGGATACGCAGTATTTT.

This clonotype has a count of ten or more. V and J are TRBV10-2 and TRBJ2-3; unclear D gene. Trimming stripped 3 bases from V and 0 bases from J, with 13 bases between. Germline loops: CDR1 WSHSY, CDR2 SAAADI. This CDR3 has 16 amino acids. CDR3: CASSDEVIPSTDTQYF. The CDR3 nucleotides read TGCGCCAGCAGTGACGAAGTGATCCCTAGCACAGATACGCAGTATTTT.

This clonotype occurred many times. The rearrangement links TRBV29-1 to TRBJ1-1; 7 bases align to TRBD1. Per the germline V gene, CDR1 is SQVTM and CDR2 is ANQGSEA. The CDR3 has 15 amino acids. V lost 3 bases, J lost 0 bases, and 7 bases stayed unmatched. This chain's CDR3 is CSVDMDRSMNTEAFF. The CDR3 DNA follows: TGCAGCGTTGATATGGACAGGTCAATGAACACTGAAGCTTTCTTT.

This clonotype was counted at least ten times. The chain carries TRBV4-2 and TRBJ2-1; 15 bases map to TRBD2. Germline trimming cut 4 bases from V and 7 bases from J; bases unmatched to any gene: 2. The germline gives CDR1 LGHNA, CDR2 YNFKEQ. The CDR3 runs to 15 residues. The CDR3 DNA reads TGTGCCAGCAGCCGAGGGACTAGCGGGGGGAATGAGCAGTTCTTC. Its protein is CASSRGTSGGNEQFF.

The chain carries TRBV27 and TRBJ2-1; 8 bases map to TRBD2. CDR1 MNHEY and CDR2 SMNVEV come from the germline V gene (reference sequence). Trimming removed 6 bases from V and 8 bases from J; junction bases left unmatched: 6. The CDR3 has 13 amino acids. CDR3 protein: CASSRWRGDEQFF. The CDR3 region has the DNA TGTGCCAGCAGCCGGTGGCGGGGGGATGAGCAGTTCTTC.

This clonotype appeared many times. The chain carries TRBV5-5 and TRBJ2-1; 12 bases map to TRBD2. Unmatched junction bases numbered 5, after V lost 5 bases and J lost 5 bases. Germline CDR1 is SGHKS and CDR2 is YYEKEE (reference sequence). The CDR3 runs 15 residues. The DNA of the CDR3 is TGTGCCAGCAGTCTAGCGGGAGGGTACGACAATGAGCAGTTCTTC. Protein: CASSLAGGYDNEQFF.

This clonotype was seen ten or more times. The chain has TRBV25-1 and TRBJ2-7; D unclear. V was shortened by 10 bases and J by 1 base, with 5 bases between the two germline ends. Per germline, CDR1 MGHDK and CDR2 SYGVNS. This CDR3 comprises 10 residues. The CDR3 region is CATGSYEQYF. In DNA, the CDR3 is TGTGCCACGGGTTCCTACGAGCAGTACTTC.

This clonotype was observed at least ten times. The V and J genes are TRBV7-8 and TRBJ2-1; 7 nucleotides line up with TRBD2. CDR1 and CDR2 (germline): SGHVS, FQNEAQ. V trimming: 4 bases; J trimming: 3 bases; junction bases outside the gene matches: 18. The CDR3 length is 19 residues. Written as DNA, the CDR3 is TGTGCCAGCAGCTACCCCCAGAGCGGGGCCCCCCTCTTCTACAATGAGCAGTTCTTC. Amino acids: CASSYPQSGAPLFYNEQFF.

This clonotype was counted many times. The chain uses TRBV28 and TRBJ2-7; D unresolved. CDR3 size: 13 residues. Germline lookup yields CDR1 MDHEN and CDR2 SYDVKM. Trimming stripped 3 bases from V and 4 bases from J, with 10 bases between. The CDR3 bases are TGTGCCAGCAGTTTTCGTGGCAGGTACGAGCAGTACTTC. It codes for CASSFRGRYEQYF.

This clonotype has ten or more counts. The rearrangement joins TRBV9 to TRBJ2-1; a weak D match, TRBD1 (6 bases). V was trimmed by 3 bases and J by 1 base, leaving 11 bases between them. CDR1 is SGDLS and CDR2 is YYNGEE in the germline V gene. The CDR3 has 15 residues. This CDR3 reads CASSGGHLSYNEQFF. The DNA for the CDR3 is TGTGCCAGCAGCGGGGGACATCTATCCTACAATGAGCAGTTCTTC.

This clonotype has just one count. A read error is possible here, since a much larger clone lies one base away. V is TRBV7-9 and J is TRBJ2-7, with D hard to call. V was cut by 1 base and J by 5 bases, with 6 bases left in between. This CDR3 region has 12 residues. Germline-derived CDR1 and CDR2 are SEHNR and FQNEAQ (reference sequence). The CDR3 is CASSLVSHEQYF. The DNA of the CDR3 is TGTGCCAGCAGCTTAGTTTCGCACGAGCAGTACTTC.

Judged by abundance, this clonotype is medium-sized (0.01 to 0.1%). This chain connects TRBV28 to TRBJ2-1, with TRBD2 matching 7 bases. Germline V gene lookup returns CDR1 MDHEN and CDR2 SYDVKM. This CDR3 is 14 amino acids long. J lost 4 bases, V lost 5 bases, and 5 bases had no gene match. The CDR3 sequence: CASSPMRGYNEQFF. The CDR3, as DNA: TGTGCCAGCAGTCCTATGCGGGGGTACAATGAGCAGTTCTTC.

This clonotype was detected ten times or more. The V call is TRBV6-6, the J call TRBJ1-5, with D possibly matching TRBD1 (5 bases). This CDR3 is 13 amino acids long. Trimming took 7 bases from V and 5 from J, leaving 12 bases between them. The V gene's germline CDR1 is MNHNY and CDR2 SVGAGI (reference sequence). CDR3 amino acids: CASILGGDQPQHF. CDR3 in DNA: TGTGCCAGCATTCTGGGAGGGGATCAGCCCCAGCATTTT.

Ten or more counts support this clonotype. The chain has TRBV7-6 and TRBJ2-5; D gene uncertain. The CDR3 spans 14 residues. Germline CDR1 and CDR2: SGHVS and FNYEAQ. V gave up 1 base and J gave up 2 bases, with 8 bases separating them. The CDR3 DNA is TGTGCCAGCAGCTTAGAGGTTGGGCAAGAGACCCAGTACTTC. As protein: CASSLEVGQETQYF.

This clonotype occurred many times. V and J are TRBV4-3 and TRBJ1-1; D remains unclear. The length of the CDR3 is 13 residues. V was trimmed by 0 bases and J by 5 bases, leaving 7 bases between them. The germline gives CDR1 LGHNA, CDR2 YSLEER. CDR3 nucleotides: TGCGCCAGCAGCCAAGATAGTAGGACTGAAGCTTTCTTT. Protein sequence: CASSQDSRTEAFF.

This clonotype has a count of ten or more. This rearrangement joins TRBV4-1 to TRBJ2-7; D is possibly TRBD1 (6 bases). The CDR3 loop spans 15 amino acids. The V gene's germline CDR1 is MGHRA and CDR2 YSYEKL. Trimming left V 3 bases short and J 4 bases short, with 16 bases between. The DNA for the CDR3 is TGCGCCAGCAGCCACCCGACCGCAGGGGCGTACGAGCAGTACTTC. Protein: CASSHPTAGAYEQYF.

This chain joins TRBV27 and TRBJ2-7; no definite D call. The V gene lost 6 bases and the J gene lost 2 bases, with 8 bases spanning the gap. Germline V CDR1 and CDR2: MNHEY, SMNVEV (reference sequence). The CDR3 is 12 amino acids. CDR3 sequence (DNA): TGTGCCAGCAGGACACCGACCTACGAGCAGTACTTC. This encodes CASRTPTYEQYF.

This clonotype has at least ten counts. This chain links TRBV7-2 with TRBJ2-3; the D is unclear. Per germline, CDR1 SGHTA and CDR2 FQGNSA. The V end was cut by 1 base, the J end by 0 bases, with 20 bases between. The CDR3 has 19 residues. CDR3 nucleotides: TGTGCCAGCAGCTTAGGGCGGAATGAGTGGGTCTGGAGCACAGATACGCAGTATTTT. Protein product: CASSLGRNEWVWSTDTQYF.

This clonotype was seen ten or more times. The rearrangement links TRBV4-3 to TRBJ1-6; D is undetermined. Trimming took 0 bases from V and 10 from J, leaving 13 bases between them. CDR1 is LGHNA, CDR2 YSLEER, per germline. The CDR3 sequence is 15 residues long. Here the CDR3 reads CASSQDNDSRSPLHF. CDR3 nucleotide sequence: TGCGCCAGCAGCCAAGACAACGATTCCCGGTCACCCCTCCACTTT.

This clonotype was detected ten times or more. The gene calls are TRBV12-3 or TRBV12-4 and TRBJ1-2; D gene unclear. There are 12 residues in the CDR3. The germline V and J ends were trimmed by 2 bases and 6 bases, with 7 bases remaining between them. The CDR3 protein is CASSLREDGYTF. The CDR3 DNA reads TGTGCCAGCAGTTTAAGGGAGGATGGCTACACCTTC.

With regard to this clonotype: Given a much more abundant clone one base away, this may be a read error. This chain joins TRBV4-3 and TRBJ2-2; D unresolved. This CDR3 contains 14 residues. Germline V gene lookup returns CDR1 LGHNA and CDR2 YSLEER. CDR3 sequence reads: CVSRRRGGTGELFF. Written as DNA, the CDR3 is TGCGTCAGCAGGCGCCGAGGTGGCACCGGGGAGCTGTTTTTT.

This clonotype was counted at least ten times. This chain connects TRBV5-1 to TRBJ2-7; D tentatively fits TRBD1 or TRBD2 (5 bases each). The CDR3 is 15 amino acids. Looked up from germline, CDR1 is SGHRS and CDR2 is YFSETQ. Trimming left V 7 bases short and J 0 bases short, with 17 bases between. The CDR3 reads CASAKGRASSYEQYF. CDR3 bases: TGCGCCAGCGCTAAGGGACGGGCGAGCTCCTACGAGCAGTACTTC.

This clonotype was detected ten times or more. CDR3 coding DNA: TGCAGTGCTAGAGACCCTTGGACAGGGAGAACCGGGGAGCTGTTTTTT. As protein: CSARDPWTGRTGELFF. This sequence joins TRBV20-1 and TRBJ2-2; 8 nucleotides match TRBD1. This CDR3 has 16 residues. Losses at the gene ends were 0 bases for V and 5 bases for J; bases not matched to a gene: 8. Looked up from germline, CDR1 is DFQATT and CDR2 is SNEGSKA (reference sequence).